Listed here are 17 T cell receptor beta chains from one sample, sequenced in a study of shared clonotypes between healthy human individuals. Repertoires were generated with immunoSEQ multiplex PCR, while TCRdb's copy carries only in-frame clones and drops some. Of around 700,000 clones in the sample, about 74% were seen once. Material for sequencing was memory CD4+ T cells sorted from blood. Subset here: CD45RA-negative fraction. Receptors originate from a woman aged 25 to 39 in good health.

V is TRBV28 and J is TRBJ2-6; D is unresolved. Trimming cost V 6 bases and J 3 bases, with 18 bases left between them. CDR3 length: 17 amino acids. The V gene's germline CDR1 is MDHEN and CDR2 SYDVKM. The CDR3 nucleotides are TGTGCCAGCAGATCCGGCGGTGCCGTTCTTGGGGCCAACGTCCTGACTTTC. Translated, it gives CASRSGGAVLGANVLTF.

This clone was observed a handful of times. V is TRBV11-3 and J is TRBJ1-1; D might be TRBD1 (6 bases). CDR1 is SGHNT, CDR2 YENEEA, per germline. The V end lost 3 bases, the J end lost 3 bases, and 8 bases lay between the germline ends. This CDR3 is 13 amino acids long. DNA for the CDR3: TGTGCCAGCAGCTTTGCAGGGGACACTGAAGCTTTCTTT. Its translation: CASSFAGDTEAFF.

CDR3 region: CASSQTDRNPTNTGELFF. The CDR3, as DNA: TGCGCCAGCAGCCAAACTGACAGGAACCCTACGAACACCGGGGAGCTGTTTTTT. This chain connects TRBV4-1 to TRBJ2-2; the D gene is possibly TRBD1 (6 bases). Germline values: CDR1 MGHRA, CDR2 YSYEKL. With 2 bases removed from V and 0 bases from J, the gap between germline ends came to 16 bases. This CDR3 contains 18 residues.

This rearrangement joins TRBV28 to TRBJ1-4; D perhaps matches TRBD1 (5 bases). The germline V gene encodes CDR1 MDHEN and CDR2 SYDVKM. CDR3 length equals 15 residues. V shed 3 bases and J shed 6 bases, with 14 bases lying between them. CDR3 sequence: CASSLGGNRDEKLFF. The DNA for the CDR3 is TGTGCCAGCAGTTTGGGGGGGAATCGAGATGAAAAACTGTTTTTT.

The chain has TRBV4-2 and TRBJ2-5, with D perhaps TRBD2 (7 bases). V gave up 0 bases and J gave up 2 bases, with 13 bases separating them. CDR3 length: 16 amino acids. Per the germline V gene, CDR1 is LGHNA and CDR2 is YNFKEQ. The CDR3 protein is CASSQEEGRGQETQYF. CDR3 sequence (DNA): TGTGCCAGCAGCCAAGAGGAGGGGAGGGGGCAAGAGACCCAGTACTTC.

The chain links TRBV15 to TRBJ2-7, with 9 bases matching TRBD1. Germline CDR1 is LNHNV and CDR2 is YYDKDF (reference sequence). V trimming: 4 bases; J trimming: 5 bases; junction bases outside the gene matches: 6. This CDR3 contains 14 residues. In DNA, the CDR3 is TGTGCCACCAGCACGGGACAGGGTAACAACGAGCAGTACTTC. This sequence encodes CATSTGQGNNEQYF.

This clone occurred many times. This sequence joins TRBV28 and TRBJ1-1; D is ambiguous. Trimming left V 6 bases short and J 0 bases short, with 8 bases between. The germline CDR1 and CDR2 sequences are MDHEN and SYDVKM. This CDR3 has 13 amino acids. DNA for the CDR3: TGTGCCAGCAGAGTTGTTATGAACACTGAAGCTTTCTTT. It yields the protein CASRVVMNTEAFF.

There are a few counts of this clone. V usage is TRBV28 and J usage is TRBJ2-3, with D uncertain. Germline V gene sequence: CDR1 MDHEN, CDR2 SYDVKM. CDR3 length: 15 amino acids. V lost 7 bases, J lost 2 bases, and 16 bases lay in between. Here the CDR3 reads CASTDQPDDTDTQYF. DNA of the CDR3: TGTGCCAGCACCGACCAGCCAGATGACACAGATACGCAGTATTTT.

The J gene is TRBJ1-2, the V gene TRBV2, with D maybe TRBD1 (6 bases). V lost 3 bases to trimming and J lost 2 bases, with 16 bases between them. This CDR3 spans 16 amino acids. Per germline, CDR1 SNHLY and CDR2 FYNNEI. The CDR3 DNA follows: TGTGCCAGCAGTGAGGATGCCAGGGGAATAAACTATGGCTACACCTTC. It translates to CASSEDARGINYGYTF.

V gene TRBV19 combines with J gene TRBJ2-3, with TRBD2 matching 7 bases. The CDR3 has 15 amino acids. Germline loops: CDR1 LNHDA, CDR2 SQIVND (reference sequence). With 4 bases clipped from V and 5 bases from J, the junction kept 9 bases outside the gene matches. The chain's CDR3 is CASSKGGRVGDTQYF. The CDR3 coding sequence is TGTGCCAGTAGTAAGGGCGGGAGAGTGGGAGATACGCAGTATTTT.

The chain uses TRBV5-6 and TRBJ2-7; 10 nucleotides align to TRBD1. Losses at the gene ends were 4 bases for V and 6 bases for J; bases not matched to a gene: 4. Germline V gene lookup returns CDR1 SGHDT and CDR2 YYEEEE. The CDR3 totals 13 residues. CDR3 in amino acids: CASSRQGAGEQYF. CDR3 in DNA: TGTGCCAGCAGCCGACAGGGGGCGGGCGAGCAGTACTTC.

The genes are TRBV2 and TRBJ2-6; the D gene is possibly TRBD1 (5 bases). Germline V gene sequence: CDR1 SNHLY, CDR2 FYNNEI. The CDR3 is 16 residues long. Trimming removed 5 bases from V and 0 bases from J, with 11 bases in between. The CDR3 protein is CASSPLGVSGANVLTF. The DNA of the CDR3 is TGTGCCAGCAGTCCCCTAGGGGTCTCTGGGGCCAACGTCCTGACTTTC.

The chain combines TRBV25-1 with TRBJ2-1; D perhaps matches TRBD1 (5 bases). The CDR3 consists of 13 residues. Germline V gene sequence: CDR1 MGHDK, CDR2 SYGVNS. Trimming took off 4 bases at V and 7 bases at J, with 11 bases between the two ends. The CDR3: CASSANQGNEQFF. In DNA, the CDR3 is TGTGCCAGCAGTGCGAATCAGGGAAATGAGCAGTTCTTC. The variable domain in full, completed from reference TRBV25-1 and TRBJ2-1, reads EADIYQTPRYLVIGTGKKITLECSQTMGHDKMYWYQQDPGMELHLIHYSYGVNSTEKGDLSSESTVSRIRTEHFPLTLESARPSHTSQYLCASSANQGNEQFFGPGTRLTVL.

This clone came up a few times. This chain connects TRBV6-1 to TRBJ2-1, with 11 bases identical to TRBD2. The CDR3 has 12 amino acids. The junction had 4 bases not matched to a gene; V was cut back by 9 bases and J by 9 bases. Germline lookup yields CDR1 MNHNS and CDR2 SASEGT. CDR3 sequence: CARTSGKVEQFF. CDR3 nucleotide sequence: TGTGCCAGGACTAGCGGGAAAGTTGAGCAGTTCTTC.

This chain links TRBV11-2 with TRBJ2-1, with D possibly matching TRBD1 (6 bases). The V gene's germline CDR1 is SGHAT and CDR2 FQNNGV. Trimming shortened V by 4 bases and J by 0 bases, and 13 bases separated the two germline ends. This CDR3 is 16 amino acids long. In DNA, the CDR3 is TGTGCCAGCAGCTACCGGCGACAGGTCTCCTACAATGAGCAGTTCTTC. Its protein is CASSYRRQVSYNEQFF.

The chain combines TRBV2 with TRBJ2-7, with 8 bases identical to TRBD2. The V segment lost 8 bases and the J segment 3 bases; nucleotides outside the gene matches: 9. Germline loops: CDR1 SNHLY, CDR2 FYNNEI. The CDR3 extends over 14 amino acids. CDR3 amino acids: CASRGSSGRYEQYF. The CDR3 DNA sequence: TGTGCCAGCCGGGGGTCTAGCGGGCGCTACGAGCAGTACTTC.

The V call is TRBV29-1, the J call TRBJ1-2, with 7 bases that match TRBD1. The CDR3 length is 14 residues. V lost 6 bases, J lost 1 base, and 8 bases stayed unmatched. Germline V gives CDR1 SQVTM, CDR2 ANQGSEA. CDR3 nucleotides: TGCAGCGTGGGTGGGACAGCAATTAACTATGGCTACACCTTC. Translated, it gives CSVGGTAINYGYTF.